This T cell receptor beta chain emerged from a study of early T cells in non-severe SARS-CoV-2 infection. Study at large: From unsorted whole blood, bulk RNA was sequenced, and the chains remained unpaired.

General study findings and limits: Comparison of clonotypes with VDJdb favored anti-spike CD8 responses while missing private and CD4 specificities.

This CDR3 comprises 14 residues. From germline, CDR1 is SGHVS and CDR2 FQNEAQ. The germline V and J ends were trimmed by 4 bases and 2 bases, with 11 bases remaining between them. Individual cDNA molecules received unique molecular identifiers. TCRdb fed the 5' RACE reads into MiXCR, producing one record per CDR3 protein. The repertoire holds approximately 65,000 distinct CDR3 sequences, with approximately 11% as singletons. As for this clonotype: Its antigen is undetermined.

The material sequenced was whole blood. V usage is TRBV7-8 and J usage is TRBJ2-5; possible D gene TRBD1, 6 bases. The receptor was isolated from an adult who was a healthcare worker with PCR-confirmed SARS-CoV-2 infection or an uninfected control (not recorded which). Written as DNA, the CDR3 is TGTGCCAGCAGCTCCGAGGGGGATCAAGAGACCCAGTACTTC. Amino acids: CASSSEGDQETQYF.